These 15 T cell receptor beta chains share one sample of origin, sequenced in a study of lymphopenia after photon versus proton radiotherapy. Using immunoSEQ multiplex PCR, the repertoire was profiled, and TCRdb retains in-frame clones only, with some absent. The sample carries around 16,000 clones, around 85% recorded once. Specimen: peripheral blood, collected from a patient treated with proton-based radiotherapy. Receptor source: a woman aged 55-75 years with cholangiocarcinoma. Some clones in this sample may be carry-over from other donors' samples.

The rearrangement joins TRBV20-1 to TRBJ2-7; the D is unclear. The CDR3 is 11 amino acids. The germline V gene encodes CDR1 DFQATT and CDR2 SNEGSKA (reference sequence). Trimming took off 3 bases at V and 0 bases at J, with 3 bases between the two ends. CDR3 protein: CSARNSYEQYF. The CDR3 bases are TGCAGTGCTAGGAACTCCTACGAGCAGTACTTC.

Turning to this clone: Other DNA sequences of this sample code for an identical CDR3. The CDR3 bases are TGTGCCTGGAGTTATGGGACTAATGAAAAACTGTTTTTT. This translates into CAWSYGTNEKLFF. V is TRBV30 and J is TRBJ1-4; D uncertain. The length of the CDR3 is 13 residues. V was clipped by 2 bases and J by 2 bases, with 6 bases between them. Per germline, CDR1 GTSNPN and CDR2 SVGIG (reference sequence).

A few counts support this clone. The chain uses TRBV27 and TRBJ1-2; TRBD1 matches 7 bases. CDR3 length equals 15 residues. V was pared by 2 bases and J by 3 bases, with 6 bases of the junction left unmatched. Germline V lookup: CDR1 MNHEY, CDR2 SMNVEV (reference sequence). The CDR3 bases are TGTGCCAGCAGTTTACAGCAGGGACAGTACTATGGCTACACCTTC. Encoded protein: CASSLQQGQYYGYTF.

For the CDR3, the DNA is TGCAGCTCGGGATGGACGGGCACTGAAGCTTTCTTT. It yields the protein CSSGWTGTEAFF. This rearrangement joins TRBV29-1 to TRBJ1-1; D is ambiguous. The V end was cut by 8 bases, the J end by 4 bases, with 14 bases between. The CDR3 is 12 amino acids. Germline CDR1 and CDR2: SQVTM and ANQGSEA.

The rearrangement links TRBV5-4 to TRBJ1-1; no reliable D call. V was clipped by 0 bases and J by 5 bases, with 8 bases between them. Germline values: CDR1 SGHNT, CDR2 YYREEE (reference sequence). The CDR3 totals 13 residues. CDR3 nucleotides: TGTGCCAGCAGCTTGGAAGTGGGGACTGAAGCTTTCTTT. Protein sequence: CASSLEVGTEAFF.

J is TRBJ2-2 and V is TRBV5-6, with unresolved D. V shed 2 bases and J shed 2 bases, with 13 bases lying between them. CDR3 size: 16 residues. Germline CDR1 is SGHDT and CDR2 is YYEEEE. CDR3 sequence reads: CASSFIPQSNTGELFF. The CDR3 nucleotides read TGTGCCAGCAGCTTTATCCCACAGTCCAACACCGGGGAGCTGTTTTTT.

The J gene is TRBJ1-2, the V gene TRBV5-1, with D unresolved. The CDR3 has 15 amino acids. CDR1 and CDR2 from the germline V gene are SGHRS and YFSETQ. Trimming cost V 0 bases and J 7 bases, with 16 bases left between them. In DNA form, the CDR3 reads TGCGCCAGCAGCTTGGCCCAGAGTCGTGATGGTGGCTACACCTTC. Its protein product is CASSLAQSRDGGYTF. Complete variable domain (other parts from reference TRBV5-1 and TRBJ1-2): KAGVTQTPRYLIKTRGQQVTLSCSPISGHRSVSWYQQTPGQGLQFLFEYFSETQRNKGNFPGRFSGRQFSNSRSEMNVSTLELGDSALYLCASSLAQSRDGGYTFGSGTRLTVV.

CDR3 residues: CASSLGDRGSFNYGYTF. CDR3 bases: TGCGCCAGCAGCTTGGGGGACAGGGGGAGTTTTAACTATGGCTACACCTTC. J is TRBJ1-2 and V is TRBV5-1, with 11 positions matching TRBD1. Germline V lookup: CDR1 SGHRS, CDR2 YFSETQ. The V and J ends lost 0 bases and 1 base, in that order; junction bases with no gene match: 5. The CDR3 consists of 17 residues.

The V and J genes are TRBV5-1 and TRBJ1-3, with D perhaps TRBD1 (6 bases). Germline values: CDR1 SGHRS, CDR2 YFSETQ. There are 17 residues in the CDR3. V lost 2 bases and J 0 bases, leaving 15 bases between the germline ends. The CDR3 coding sequence is TGCGCCAGCAGCTTTGCTTTGGGGGGCGGCTCTGGAAACACCATATATTTT. Translating gives CASSFALGGGSGNTIYF.

The chain joins TRBV7-2 to TRBJ1-3; 7 bases align to TRBD1. The CDR3 has 13 amino acids. Per germline, CDR1 SGHTA and CDR2 FQGNSA. The V segment lost 5 bases and the J segment 10 bases; nucleotides outside the gene matches: 8. The CDR3 region is CASSPQGRGTIYF. As DNA, the CDR3 is TGTGCCAGCAGCCCACAGGGCAGGGGGACCATATATTTT.

This clone was found once. The chain joins TRBV18 to TRBJ2-3; D not resolved. V dropped 5 bases and J dropped 0 bases, with 18 bases sitting between them. The germline V gene has CDR1 KGHSH and CDR2 LQKENI. There are 17 residues in the CDR3. CDR3 protein: CASSSLSGVSSTDTQYF. In DNA, the CDR3 is TGTGCCAGCTCATCCCTATCTGGGGTTTCAAGCACAGATACGCAGTATTTT.

The rearrangement links TRBV7-9 to TRBJ2-1; D may be TRBD2 (6 bases). The V and J ends lost 1 base and 7 bases respectively, with 14 bases between them. The CDR3 spans 15 residues. CDR1 and CDR2 from the germline V gene are SEHNR and FQNEAQ (reference sequence). CDR3 in amino acids: CASSLVGGIVNEQFF. CDR3 bases: TGTGCCAGCAGCTTAGTAGGCGGGATTGTTAATGAGCAGTTCTTC.

This chain uses TRBV4-3 with TRBJ2-3, with no clear D. CDR3 length: 15 residues. CDR1 and CDR2 (germline): LGHNA, YSLEER. Trimming took 1 base from V and 0 from J, leaving 8 bases between them. The CDR3: CASSQGLDSTDTQYF. In DNA, the CDR3 is TGCGCCAGCAGCCAAGGGTTAGATAGCACAGATACGCAGTATTTT.

The CDR3 nucleotides are TGCGCCAGCAGCCAAGCAGGCGACTATGGCTACACCTTC. This sequence encodes CASSQAGDYGYTF. V gene TRBV4-3 combines with J gene TRBJ1-2; no firm D call. CDR1 is LGHNA, CDR2 YSLEER, per germline. Deletions cut 1 base from V and 3 bases from J, with 6 bases between. This CDR3 region has 13 residues.

The chain joins TRBV7-2 to TRBJ2-1; TRBD2 agrees at 11 bases. The CDR3 totals 18 residues. With 1 base clipped from V and 8 bases from J, the junction kept 13 bases outside the gene matches. CDR1 is SGHTA, CDR2 FQGNSA, per germline. The CDR3 sequence is CASSLGTLAGGQLDEQFF. The CDR3 DNA reads TGTGCCAGCAGCTTAGGGACCCTAGCGGGGGGCCAGCTCGATGAGCAGTTCTTC.